A single T cell receptor (beta chain) is shown here with its context. Antigen: not known. Per germline, CDR1 SEHNR and CDR2 FQNEAQ (reference sequence). The V end lost 5 bases, the J end lost 9 bases, and 17 bases lay between the germline ends. The CDR3 has 14 residues. The sample is drawn from a study of post-analysis software for immune sequencing data. Study-wide findings and caveats: There were a few TRBV segments more frequent in patients than controls, and TRBV5-6, TRBV5-1 and TRBV20-1 were among them. Comparison with controls showed significantly lower normalized Chao1 diversity in multiple sclerosis patients.

Unique molecular identifiers were present in the TCR beta cDNA libraries. About half a million cDNA molecules were recovered from an input of 1 to 10 million T cells. TCRdb passed the PCR reads through MiXCR, listing each CDR3 protein once. In the table there are 600,000 to 700,000 distinct CDR3 sequences, 59% of which are singletons. Sequenced material: blood. The source of this sequence is a girl aged 2-10 years with multiple sclerosis. The rearrangement joins TRBV7-9 to TRBJ2-1; D might be TRBD1 or TRBD2, each matching 5 bases. The CDR3 sequence: CASSATGTAVEQFF. The CDR3 DNA sequence: TGTGCCAGCAGCGCGACCGGGACGGCGGTTGAGCAGTTCTTC. Complete variable domain (other parts from reference TRBV7-9 and TRBJ2-1): DTGVSQNPRHKITKRGQNVTFRCDPISEHNRLYWYRQTLGQGPEFLTYFQNEAQLEKSRLLSDRFSAERPKGSFSTLEIQRTEQGDSAMYLCASSATGTAVEQFFGPGTRLTVL.